Below, 9 T cell receptor beta chains from the same sample are listed, as sequenced in a study of T cell responses to AZD1222 COVID-19 vaccine. Sequenced by immunoSEQ multiplex PCR; TCRdb stores in-frame clones only, minus some. The sample includes about 200,000 clones, approximately 95% of them seen just once. The sequencing used peripheral blood, collected 28 days after the second AZD1222 dose. The receptors come from an adult who received the AZD1222 COVID-19 vaccine.

The V and J genes are TRBV7-2 and TRBJ1-5, with TRBD1 matching 9 bases. With 5 bases clipped from V and 3 bases from J, the junction kept 8 bases outside the gene matches. Per germline, CDR1 SGHTA and CDR2 FQGNSA. This CDR3 region has 16 residues. CDR3 DNA sequence: TGTGCCAGCAGCCAAGCCGGGACAGGGCACAATCAGCCCCAGCATTTT. This encodes CASSQAGTGHNQPQHF.

J is TRBJ2-7 and V is TRBV10-3, with a weak D call TRBD1 (6 bases). V lost 2 bases to trimming and J lost 0 bases, with 11 bases between them. Germline CDR1 reads ENHRY; CDR2 reads SYGVKD. The CDR3 has 15 amino acids. CDR3 bases: TGTGCCATCAGTGAGGAGGCAGGGGTCTCCTACGAGCAGTACTTC. It encodes CAISEEAGVSYEQYF.

The genes are TRBV5-4 and TRBJ1-4; 9 bases agree with TRBD1. V lost 4 bases to trimming and J lost 7 bases; unmatched junction nucleotides: 11. Germline V CDR1 and CDR2: SGHNT, YYREEE (reference sequence). The CDR3 has 16 residues. This CDR3 is CASSETQTGGREKLFF. CDR3 coding DNA: TGTGCCAGCAGCGAAACACAGACAGGGGGACGTGAAAAACTGTTTTTT.

The CDR3 reads CASSDRTNEKLFF. The CDR3, as DNA: TGTGCCAGCTCCGACAGGACTAATGAAAAACTGTTTTTT. The chain carries TRBV3-1 (or the pseudogene TRBV3-2) and TRBJ1-4; perhaps TRBD1 as D (6 bases). The CDR3 is 13 residues long. V dropped 8 bases and J dropped 2 bases, with 9 bases sitting between them. Germline V gene lookup returns CDR1 LGHDT and CDR2 YNNKEL (reference sequence).

The chain carries TRBV7-3 and TRBJ1-2; 7 bases align to TRBD1. The CDR3 extends over 13 amino acids. Per germline, CDR1 SGHTA and CDR2 FQGTGA. The V and J ends lost 3 bases and 4 bases, in that order; junction bases with no gene match: 2. CDR3 sequence: CASSFDRAYGYTF. For the CDR3, the DNA is TGTGCCAGCAGCTTCGACAGGGCCTATGGCTACACCTTC.

In its sample, this clone was seen once. The J gene is TRBJ2-7, the V gene TRBV7-9, with D uncertain. The germline CDR1 and CDR2 sequences are SEHNR and FQNEAQ (reference sequence). The CDR3 extends over 11 amino acids. Trimming cost V 1 base and J 7 bases, with 5 bases left between them. CDR3 sequence (DNA): TGTGCCAGCAGCTTAGGAAGAGAGCAGTACTTC. The encoded protein is CASSLGREQYF.

The chain is built from TRBV12-3 or TRBV12-4 and TRBJ1-6; D gene uncertain. This CDR3 has 12 amino acids. Trimming left V 3 bases short and J 9 bases short, with 6 bases between. As DNA, the CDR3 is TGTGCCAGCAGTTTGGTGTTTTCACCCCTCCACTTT. It encodes CASSLVFSPLHF.

In its sample, this clone was seen a few times. The J gene is TRBJ2-2, the V gene TRBV4-2; D is perhaps TRBD1 (7 bases). The CDR3 loop spans 16 amino acids. V was shortened by 0 bases and J by 4 bases, with 12 bases between the two germline ends. Germline CDR1 is LGHNA and CDR2 is YNFKEQ. In nucleotides, the CDR3 is TGTGCCAGCAGCCAAGACCGCGGGACAGTCACCGGGGAGCTGTTTTTT. Protein: CASSQDRGTVTGELFF.

The gene calls are TRBV5-1 and TRBJ1-2, with a weak D call TRBD1 (6 bases). CDR1 SGHRS and CDR2 YFSETQ come from the germline V gene. Trimming shortened V by 4 bases and J by 3 bases, and 13 bases separated the two germline ends. The CDR3 spans 14 residues. As DNA, the CDR3 is TGCGCCAGCAGCCCAAGGGGGGAGCACTATGGCTACACCTTC. Translating it yields CASSPRGEHYGYTF.